Following are 27 T cell receptor beta chains from one sample sequenced in a study of blood T cell repertoires in COVID-19. Method: immunoSEQ multiplex PCR; TCRdb's copy keeps in-frame clones and lacks some. The sample consists of about 270,000 clones, more than 80% of them appearing once. The sequenced material came from PBMCs or T cells enriched from blood (not recorded which). These receptor sequences come from a woman aged 18-35 years who had recovered from COVID-19.

The rearrangement uses TRBV5-1 and TRBJ1-2; D gene ambiguous. V gave up 4 bases and J gave up 8 bases, with 15 bases separating them. In germline, CDR1 is SGHRS, CDR2 YFSETQ. The CDR3 length is 13 residues. CDR3 nucleotide sequence: TGCGCCAGCAGCCCGGAGGGCAGGTACGGCTACACCTTC. Translated, it gives CASSPEGRYGYTF. The entire variable domain, with the rest obtained from reference TRBV5-1 and TRBJ1-2, is as follows: KAGVTQTPRYLIKTRGQQVTLSCSPISGHRSVSWYQQTPGQGLQFLFEYFSETQRNKGNFPGRFSGRQFSNSRSEMNVSTLELGDSALYLCASSPEGRYGYTFGSGTRLTVV.

V usage is TRBV3-1 (or the pseudogene TRBV3-2) and J usage is TRBJ1-6, with no clear D. Trimming removed 0 bases from V and 13 bases from J, with 10 bases in between. The CDR3 is made up of 13 amino acids. From germline, CDR1 is LGHDT and CDR2 YNNKEL (reference sequence). CDR3 protein: CASSQDLASPLHF. As DNA, the CDR3 is TGTGCCAGCAGCCAAGATCTTGCCAGTCCCCTCCACTTT.

This rearrangement joins TRBV13 to TRBJ2-4; the D gene is possibly TRBD2 (6 bases). The germline V gene encodes CDR1 PRHDT and CDR2 FYEKMQ (reference sequence). V was cut by 4 bases and J by 8 bases, with 18 bases left in between. The CDR3 totals 15 residues. CDR3: CASSSTSGARDIQYF. The CDR3 DNA sequence: TGTGCCAGCAGCTCCACTTCGGGAGCCAGGGACATTCAGTACTTC.

The table lists this clone with a count of one. The V and J genes are TRBV19 and TRBJ2-7; TRBD2 agrees at 10 bases. Germline CDR1 is LNHDA and CDR2 is SQIVND (reference sequence). This CDR3 contains 15 residues. J was trimmed by 2 bases and V by 6 bases; bases with no gene match: 7. Here the CDR3 reads CASSQASGGTYEQYF. DNA for the CDR3: TGTGCCAGTAGCCAAGCTAGCGGGGGCACCTACGAGCAGTACTTC.

Only one count was recorded for this clone. CDR3 amino acids: CASSPGRTASYGYTF. The DNA of the CDR3 is TGTGCCAGCAGTCCCGGACGGACAGCTTCCTATGGCTACACCTTC. The genes are TRBV28 and TRBJ1-2, with D perhaps matching TRBD1 (6 bases). Germline V gives CDR1 MDHEN, CDR2 SYDVKM. The V end lost 5 bases, the J end lost 4 bases, and 17 bases lay between the germline ends. This CDR3 comprises 15 residues.

V usage is TRBV7-3 and J usage is TRBJ1-2, with 9 bases that match TRBD1. CDR1 is SGHTA, CDR2 FQGTGA, per germline. Unmatched junction bases numbered 4, after V lost 1 base and J lost 7 bases. This CDR3 has 14 amino acids. CDR3 protein: CASSLMGQGSGYTF. The CDR3 region has the DNA TGTGCCAGCAGCTTAATGGGACAGGGCTCTGGCTACACCTTC.

The chain couples TRBV10-3 to TRBJ1-4; perhaps TRBD1 as D (6 bases). In germline, CDR1 is ENHRY, CDR2 SYGVKD. The CDR3 sequence is 14 residues long. V dropped 3 bases and J dropped 6 bases, with 11 bases sitting between them. The CDR3 nucleotides are TGTGCCATCAGTGACCCCAGGGGTGATGAAAAACTGTTTTTT. It yields the protein CAISDPRGDEKLFF.

V is TRBV5-1 and J is TRBJ1-2; maybe TRBD1 (6 bases). The V and J ends lost 4 bases and 6 bases respectively, with 19 bases between them. Germline loops: CDR1 SGHRS, CDR2 YFSETQ. The CDR3 has 15 residues. In nucleotides, the CDR3 is TGCGCCAGCAGCCAACCGACAGGCCCAGGGGATGGCTACACCTTC. Amino acid sequence: CASSQPTGPGDGYTF.

This clone came up once. The gene calls are TRBV11-2 and TRBJ1-4, with D perhaps matching TRBD1 (5 bases). Germline-derived CDR1 and CDR2 are SGHAT and FQNNGV. The CDR3 covers 18 residues. Trimming cost V 3 bases and J 8 bases, with 25 bases left between them. The CDR3 region is CASSLGKGLGRVWEKLFF. For the CDR3, the DNA is TGTGCCAGCAGCTTGGGGAAAGGGCTCGGCAGGGTTTGGGAAAAACTGTTTTTT.

The DNA for the CDR3 is TGTGCCAGCAGCTTTCAAATGAACACCGGGGAGCTGTTTTTT. Translating gives CASSFQMNTGELFF. The gene calls are TRBV7-2 and TRBJ2-2; D not certain. Germline CDR1 SGHTA, CDR2 FQGNSA. The CDR3 covers 14 residues. Deletions cut 3 bases from V and 1 base from J, with 6 bases between.

The chain couples TRBV30 to TRBJ2-7; TRBD1 is a possible D gene (5 bases). V lost 2 bases to trimming and J lost 3 bases, with 11 bases between them. Germline assignment: CDR1 GTSNPN and CDR2 SVGIG (reference sequence). CDR3 length equals 13 residues. CDR3 residues: CAWSRGKIYEQYF. The CDR3 DNA is TGTGCCTGGAGTAGGGGTAAGATCTACGAGCAGTACTTC. Full variable domain (missing parts from reference TRBV30 and TRBJ2-7): SQTIHQWPATLVQPVGSPLSLECTVEGTSNPNLYWYRQAAGRGLQLLFYSVGIGQISSEVPQNLSASRPQDRQFILSSKKLLLSDSGFYLCAWSRGKIYEQYFGPGTRLTVT.

The gene calls are TRBV3-1 (or the pseudogene TRBV3-2) and TRBJ2-3, with a tentative D call TRBD2 (7 bases). The V and J ends lost 1 base and 0 bases respectively, with 20 bases between them. This CDR3 region has 19 residues. CDR1 is LGHDT and CDR2 is YNNKEL in the germline V gene (reference sequence). Here the CDR3 reads CASSQGRGGPSGSTDTQYF. The CDR3 coding sequence is TGTGCCAGCAGCCAAGGGAGGGGGGGCCCCTCGGGGAGCACAGATACGCAGTATTTT.

The genes are TRBV7-6 and TRBJ2-2; 10 nucleotides match TRBD2. Germline CDR1 is SGHVS and CDR2 is FNYEAQ. V trimming: 1 base; J trimming: 4 bases; junction bases outside the gene matches: 9. The CDR3 runs 18 residues. The CDR3 protein is CASSLEPSGGVATGELFF. The CDR3 DNA reads as TGTGCCAGCAGCTTAGAGCCTAGCGGGGGTGTGGCCACCGGGGAGCTGTTTTTT.

Notes on this clone: The sample has other DNA sequences that encode this CDR3 too. The chain carries TRBV28 and TRBJ1-1, with 9 nucleotides matching TRBD1. This CDR3 comprises 14 residues. CDR1 is MDHEN and CDR2 is SYDVKM in the germline V gene. With V trimmed by 4 bases and J by 1 base, 1 base remained unmatched. This CDR3 is CASSSGQGNTEAFF. DNA for the CDR3: TGTGCCAGCAGTTCGGGACAGGGGAACACTGAAGCTTTCTTT.

The chain couples TRBV28 to TRBJ2-7; D is perhaps TRBD1 (6 bases). V lost 8 bases and J 3 bases, leaving 14 bases between the germline ends. The CDR3 runs to 13 residues. Germline CDR1 and CDR2: MDHEN and SYDVKM. The CDR3 protein is CASFKHRVYEQYF. The CDR3 DNA sequence: TGTGCCAGCTTTAAACACAGGGTCTACGAGCAGTACTTC.

This chain links TRBV9 with TRBJ1-5; D not resolved. The V gene lost 2 bases and the J gene lost 4 bases, with 7 bases spanning the gap. This CDR3 comprises 13 residues. CDR1 is SGDLS, CDR2 YYNGEE, per germline. The CDR3 DNA reads as TGTGCCAGCAGCGTTGCGGCAAATCAGCCCCAGCATTTT. Translated: CASSVAANQPQHF.

The chain employs TRBV27 and TRBJ2-1, with D hard to call. The CDR3 contains 16 residues. Germline V gene data show CDR1 as MNHEY and CDR2 as SMNVEV (reference sequence). Trimming took 6 bases from V and 0 from J, leaving 15 bases between them. CDR3 nucleotide sequence: TGTGCCAGCAGCTTTACGGCGGCACCCTCCTACAATGAGCAGTTCTTC. It is translated as CASSFTAAPSYNEQFF.

This clone showed up just once. J is TRBJ2-7 and V is TRBV4-1; 9 positions match TRBD2. The germline CDR1 and CDR2 sequences are MGHRA and YSYEKL. V lost 0 bases, J lost 4 bases, and 4 bases stayed unmatched. This CDR3 has 15 residues. Here the CDR3 DNA reads TGCGCCAGCAGCCAAGAAGTGACTAGCGGTTACGAGCAGTACTTC. Its protein product is CASSQEVTSGYEQYF.

CDR3 DNA sequence: TGTGCCAGTAGTCTTCTACCGGTTAACTATGGCTACACCTTC. This codes for CASSLLPVNYGYTF. The chain uses TRBV19 and TRBJ1-2; D unclear. The CDR3 has 14 residues. Germline-derived CDR1 and CDR2 are LNHDA and SQIVND (reference sequence). V shed 5 bases and J shed 1 base, with 11 bases lying between them. Filled out from reference TRBV19 and TRBJ1-2, the complete variable domain reads DGGITQSPKYLFRKEGQNVTLSCEQNLNHDAMYWYRQDPGQGLRLIYYSQIVNDFQKGDIAEGYSVSREKKESFPLTVTSAQKNPTAFYLCASSLLPVNYGYTFGSGTRLTVV.

This sequence joins TRBV18 and TRBJ1-1, with D maybe TRBD1 (6 bases). CDR1 is KGHSH, CDR2 LQKENI, per germline. The CDR3 runs 15 residues. Trimming shortened V by 3 bases and J by 4 bases, and 15 bases separated the two germline ends. The chain's CDR3 is CASSPPLGAGTEAFF. For the CDR3, the DNA is TGTGCCAGCTCACCCCCCCTGGGGGCAGGCACTGAAGCTTTCTTT.

J is TRBJ2-1 and V is TRBV5-1; TRBD1 matches 8 bases. V shed 4 bases, J shed 5 bases, and the junction held 8 bases outside the gene matches. Germline assignment: CDR1 SGHRS and CDR2 YFSETQ. The CDR3 is 15 residues long. The DNA of the CDR3 is TGCGCCAGCAGCCCGGGGACAGGACAGGACAATGAGCAGTTCTTC. Protein: CASSPGTGQDNEQFF.

This chain joins TRBV6-5 and TRBJ1-1; 12 bases line up with TRBD1. The V gene end was trimmed by 0 bases and the J gene end by 11 bases; junction bases not matched to a gene: 7. Germline CDR1 MNHEY, CDR2 SVGAGI. The CDR3 covers 15 residues. The CDR3 nucleotides read TGTGCCAGCAGTTACTCGAGGGACAGGGGGCTTACGGCTTTCTTT. This encodes CASSYSRDRGLTAFF.

This chain uses TRBV10-3 with TRBJ1-1; 7 nucleotides align to TRBD1. Germline values: CDR1 ENHRY, CDR2 SYGVKD. The CDR3 is made up of 18 amino acids. V shed 6 bases, J shed 0 bases, and the junction held 16 bases outside the gene matches. The CDR3 protein is CAIRAGVGTAGLNTEAFF. CDR3 in DNA: TGTGCCATCAGGGCCGGGGTGGGGACAGCCGGGTTGAACACTGAAGCTTTCTTT.

The chain employs TRBV6-5 and TRBJ1-6, with D possibly matching TRBD1 (5 bases). V gave up 2 bases and J gave up 5 bases, with 10 bases separating them. The CDR3 is made up of 15 amino acids. Looked up from germline, CDR1 is MNHEY and CDR2 is SVGAGI. Here the CDR3 DNA reads TGTGCCAGCAGTTACGTAGACAGCGATAATTCACCCCTCCACTTT. Encoded protein: CASSYVDSDNSPLHF.

J is TRBJ1-4 and V is TRBV11-2, with D possibly TRBD1 on 6 matching bases. The V and J ends lost 1 base and 8 bases respectively, with 20 bases between them. Germline-derived CDR1 and CDR2 are SGHAT and FQNNGV. The CDR3 consists of 17 residues. The CDR3 reads CASSLGRGRGWREKLFF. The CDR3 DNA is TGTGCCAGCAGCTTAGGTCGGGGCAGGGGATGGAGAGAAAAACTGTTTTTT.

The chain recombines TRBV5-1 with TRBJ2-2; D gene unclear. Trimming left V 4 bases short and J 6 bases short, with 10 bases between. Per the germline V gene, CDR1 is SGHRS and CDR2 is YFSETQ. The CDR3 is made up of 13 amino acids. CDR3: CASSPGSSGELFF. In DNA form, the CDR3 reads TGCGCCAGCAGCCCCGGTAGCTCCGGGGAGCTGTTTTTT.

The V call is TRBV29-1, the J call TRBJ2-1; 8 bases line up with TRBD2. CDR3 length: 13 residues. J lost 7 bases, V lost 4 bases, and 6 bases had no gene match. The germline V gene has CDR1 SQVTM and CDR2 ANQGSEA. CDR3 DNA sequence: TGCAGCGTTGTGCGGGGGGCAAGGAATGAGCAGTTCTTC. It specifies CSVVRGARNEQFF.